These T cell receptor beta chains were read from a single sample in a study of cytomegalovirus exposure and HLA in healthy donors. TCRdb keeps only in-frame clones here, not all; method: immunoSEQ multiplex PCR. The repertoire has fewer than 200,000 clones, about 75% of them found once; the top ten carry roughly 2%. The source material was PBMCs. The receptors stem from a female donor in good health and CMV-seronegative. The CDR3 runs from the conserved cysteine through the conserved F or W. The D gene is left open where the match is weak. Not all rows give a size; the values are once, few, many and, for expanded clones, a class.

TRBV9,TRBD2,TRBJ2-7,few,CASSVAGGLAGAEQYF,TGTGCCAGCAGCGTAGCTGGAGGACTAGCGGGAGCCGAGCAGTACTTC
TRBV13,TRBD2,TRBJ2-3,once,CASSFSAGGGYF,TGTGCCAGCAGCTTCTCAGCGGGAGGGGGGTATTTT
TRBV7-9,NA,TRBJ1-1,NA,CASEAGLLNTEAFF,TGTGCCAGCGAGGCAGGGCTTTTGAACACTGAAGCTTTCTTT
TRBV7-3,NA,TRBJ1-1,NA,CASSLRGEGEAFF,TGTGCCAGCAGCTTACGGGGGGAGGGTGAAGCTTTCTTT
TRBV7-9,NA,TRBJ2-5,NA,CASTIRDKQETQYF,TGTGCCAGCACCATTCGGGACAAGCAAGAGACCCAGTACTTC
TRBV12-5,TRBD1,TRBJ1-2,NA,CASGTPGQGDGYTF,TGTGCTAGTGGTACCCCAGGGCAGGGGGATGGCTACACCTTC
TRBV5-1,NA,TRBJ2-3,NA,CASSFGSGKDTQYF,NA
TRBV5-1,TRBD1,TRBJ2-7,NA,CASSFSGGSYEQYF,TGCGCCAGCAGCTTCTCAGGGGGCTCTTACGAGCAGTACTTC
TRBV10-3,NA,TRBJ2-7,NA,CAISPGGTYEQYF,TGTGCCATCAGTCCCGGGGGAACCTACGAGCAGTACTTC
TRBV27,NA,TRBJ2-2,NA,CASRTLTREPGELFF,TGTGCCAGCAGAACCCTGACAAGGGAGCCCGGGGAGCTGTTTTTT
TRBV7-6,TRBD2,TRBJ2-7,NA,CASSHPTSGYEQYF,TGTGCCAGCAGCCATCCGACTAGCGGCTACGAGCAGTACTTC
TRBV11-3,TRBD2,TRBJ2-7,NA,CASSSGLAADYEQYF,TGTGCCAGCAGCTCGGGACTAGCGGCTGACTACGAGCAGTACTTC
TRBV5-5,NA,TRBJ2-2,NA,CASSLQVNTGELFF,TGTGCCAGCAGCTTACAGGTCAACACCGGGGAGCTGTTTTTT
TRBV5-1,TRBD2,TRBJ2-2,NA,CASSLGSSGSTGELFF,TGCGCCAGCAGCTTAGGTAGTAGCGGGAGCACCGGGGAGCTGTTTTTT
TRBV19,NA,TRBJ1-5,NA,CASSPVPHQPQHF,TGTGCCAGTAGTCCAGTCCCCCATCAGCCCCAGCATTTT
TRBV27,TRBD2,TRBJ2-7,once,CASSLRRTSGITYEQYF,TGTGCCAGCAGCCTGAGAAGGACTAGCGGGATCACCTACGAGCAGTACTTC
TRBV5-4,NA,TRBJ1-2,once,CASSLPGFGYGYTF,TGTGCCAGCAGCTTACCGGGATTTGGATATGGCTACACCTTC
TRBV19,NA,TRBJ1-5,NA,CASSIGQNQPQHF,TGTGCCAGTAGTATTGGGCAGAATCAGCCCCAGCATTTT
TRBV10-1,NA,TRBJ1-5,NA,CATVDGDSNQPQHF,TGCGCCACCGTGGATGGAGATAGCAATCAGCCCCAGCATTTT
TRBV6-6,NA,TRBJ1-2,NA,CASSYSEGIEGYTF,TGTGCCAGCAGTTACTCGGAGGGTATAGAAGGCTACACCTTC
TRBV5-1,NA,TRBJ1-2,once,CASSLAPSGGYTF,TGCGCCAGCAGCTTGGCCCCGAGTGGTGGCTACACCTTC
TRBV11-2,NA,TRBJ1-1,NA,CASSFLRGETEAFF,TGTGCCAGCAGCTTCCTCAGGGGTGAAACTGAAGCTTTCTTT
TRBV5-6,TRBD1,TRBJ1-2,once,CASSPYRGDYGYTF,TGTGCCAGCAGCCCATACAGGGGCGACTATGGCTACACCTTC
TRBV27,TRBD1,TRBJ2-7,NA,CASSLGQGQPGPYEQYF,TGTGCCAGCAGCCTTGGACAGGGGCAACCGGGGCCCTACGAGCAGTACTTC
TRBV10-1,TRBD1,TRBJ1-2,NA,CARDPGQSTGGYTF,TGCGCCAGAGATCCGGGACAGTCTACGGGGGGCTACACCTTC
TRBV30,TRBD1,TRBJ2-7,NA,CAWSEGRQGYEQYF,TGTGCCTGGAGTGAAGGGAGACAGGGGTACGAGCAGTACTTC
TRBV19,TRBD1,TRBJ1-1,few,CASRKGQGGTEAFF,TGTGCCAGTAGAAAGGGACAGGGGGGAACTGAAGCTTTCTTT
TRBV5-1,TRBD2,TRBJ2-1,NA,CASSSLLRAGANNEQFF,TGCGCCAGCAGCTCGTTATTGAGAGCGGGAGCTAATAATGAGCAGTTCTTC
TRBV5-1,NA,TRBJ2-1,NA,CASSLAGRGESSYNEQFF,TGCGCCAGCAGCTTGGCCGGCAGGGGAGAAAGCTCCTACAATGAGCAGTTCTTC
TRBV9,NA,TRBJ1-6,NA,CASSPRDFNSPLHF,TGTGCCAGCAGCCCACGGGATTTTAATTCACCCCTCCACTTT
TRBV27,NA,TRBJ2-2,NA,CASGTWAGPGELFF,TGTGCCAGCGGTACCTGGGCAGGGCCCGGGGAGCTGTTTTTT
TRBV10-3,NA,TRBJ1-2,NA,CATTDRLYGYTF,TGTGCCACCACCGACAGGCTTTATGGCTACACCTTC
TRBV7-3,NA,TRBJ1-2,NA,CASSQITGYGYTF,TGTGCCAGCAGCCAAATAACCGGGTACGGCTACACCTTC
TRBV30,TRBD1,TRBJ1-1,NA,CAWTSGGGLAAFF,TGTGCCTGGACCTCAGGGGGCGGTCTGGCAGCTTTCTTT
TRBV9,NA,TRBJ1-6,NA,CASSVAPSNSPLHF,TGTGCCAGCAGCGTAGCACCGAGCAATTCACCCCTCCACTTT
TRBV7-9,TRBD1,TRBJ2-3,NA,CASSSGQGIGTDTQYF,TGTGCCAGCAGCTCGGGACAGGGGATAGGCACAGATACGCAGTATTTT
TRBV6-5,TRBD2,TRBJ2-5,NA,CASSYLAGGRETQYF,TGTGCCAGCAGTTACTTAGCGGGGGGGCGGGAGACCCAGTACTTC
TRBV4-1,TRBD1,TRBJ2-7,NA,CASSPRDRDYEQYF,TGCGCCAGCAGCCCCCGGGACAGGGATTACGAGCAGTACTTC
TRBV19,NA,TRBJ2-7,NA,CASSIGHKRSYEQYF,TGTGCCAGTAGTATAGGACACAAGCGGTCCTACGAGCAGTACTTC
TRBV4-2,TRBD1,TRBJ2-7,NA,CASSQDNRGFDEQYF,TGTGCCAGCAGCCAAGATAACAGGGGGTTCGACGAGCAGTACTTC